Listed below are T cell receptor beta chains from one sample, sequenced in a study of shared clonotypes between healthy human individuals. Sequencing was performed with immunoSEQ multiplex PCR; in TCRdb, only in-frame clones are kept and a portion is missing. This sample has roughly 1.5 million clones, with around 98% found just once. Sequencing used naive CD4+ T cells sorted from blood. These receptors were collected from a man aged 25 to 40 in good health. Each CDR3 is given with its conserved first and last residue. A D gene is named only where the DNA matches it firmly. Part of the rows lack a size; the others show once, few, many or a class for expanded clones.

abundance	d_gene	v_gene	j_gene	CDR3nt	CDR3aa
NA	NA	TRBV9	TRBJ2-5	TGTGCCAGCAGCGTATCCCCGGGGGCCCTGGAGACCCAGTACTTC	CASSVSPGALETQYF
NA	NA	TRBV5-1	TRBJ2-6	TGCGCCAGCAGCCCGCCACAGGGTTCCAACGTCCTGACTTTC	CASSPPQGSNVLTF
NA	TRBD1	TRBV19	TRBJ2-7	TGTGCCAGTAACTCCGACAGGGGCGAGCAGTACTTC	CASNSDRGEQYF
NA	NA	TRBV7-2	TRBJ2-7	TGTGCCAGCAGCTCTCCGGGGCCCTCGACCCTCGAGCAGTACTTC	CASSSPGPSTLEQYF
NA	NA	TRBV6-6	TRBJ2-2	TGTGCCAGCAGACCACGAGGGACCGGGGAGCTGTTTTTT	CASRPRGTGELFF
NA	NA	TRBV5-5	TRBJ1-6	TGTGCCAGCAGTCCAACAGACTCGCGCTCCTATAATTCACCCCTCCACTTT	CASSPTDSRSYNSPLHF
NA	NA	TRBV19	TRBJ2-3	TGTGCCAGTAGTACCAGAGCCGGGACTGCCCCTACGCAGTATTTT	CASSTRAGTAPTQYF
once	TRBD2	TRBV7-7	TRBJ2-1	TGTGCCACCAAGGGACTAGCGGGAGTTTGTGGTTGCAATGAGCAGTTCTTC	CATKGLAGVCGCNEQFF
once	TRBD1	TRBV10-2	TRBJ2-7	TGCGCCAGCAGTGGAACAGGGGCTAGCTCCTACGAGCAGTACTTC	CASSGTGASSYEQYF
NA	NA	TRBV5-1	TRBJ2-3	TGCGCCAGCAGCTCTGGACGGCATAGCACAGATACGCAGTATTTT	CASSSGRHSTDTQYF
NA	TRBD1	TRBV10-2	TRBJ1-5	TGCGCCAGCAGAGCGGACAGGGGAGCGGGTCAGCCCCAGCATTTT	CASRADRGAGQPQHF
NA	NA	TRBV10-2	TRBJ2-6	TGCGCCAGCAGGAGGACAAAAGGGGCCAACGTCCTGACTTTC	CASRRTKGANVLTF
NA	TRBD1	TRBV10-3	TRBJ1-5	TGTGCCACAGATAATCAAGGACAGGGGAGGAGCAGCAATCAGCCCCAGCATTTT	CATDNQGQGRSSNQPQHF
once	NA	TRBV28	TRBJ2-7	TGTGCCAGCAGTCGAAATCCCCGCAGAGGCGAGCAGTACTTC	CASSRNPRRGEQYF
NA	NA	TRBV25-1	TRBJ2-6	TGTGCCAGCAGTGAATATGAGGGGTCTGGGGCCAACGTCCTGACTTTC	CASSEYEGSGANVLTF
NA	TRBD1	TRBV2	TRBJ1-5	TGTGCCAGTTCAAGGGGACAGTATAGCAATCAGCCCCAGCATTTT	CASSRGQYSNQPQHF
NA	TRBD1	TRBV5-1	TRBJ2-1	TGCGCCAGCAGCGCGGACAGGGACAATGAGCAGTTCTTC	CASSADRDNEQFF
NA	TRBD2	TRBV9	TRBJ2-7	TGTGCCAGCAGCGAATTAGCGGGAGGGCCGGGGGAGCAGTACTTC	CASSELAGGPGEQYF
once	NA	TRBV10-3	TRBJ2-1	TGTGCCATCAGTGAACTACAGTTTGAGCAGTTCTTC	CAISELQFEQFF
once	NA	TRBV10-2	TRBJ1-5	TGCGCCAGCAGGAGGACAACAGGAACTCAGCCCCAGCATTTT	CASRRTTGTQPQHF
NA	TRBD2	TRBV5-1	TRBJ2-6	TGCGCCAGCAGCAGGGGACTAGCTACGCACTCTGGGGCCAACGTCCTGACTTTC	CASSRGLATHSGANVLTF
NA	NA	TRBV5-5	TRBJ2-7	TGTGCCAGCAGCCCACTTGGGGGGGCTGAGCAGTACTTC	CASSPLGGAEQYF